This entry lists 29 T cell receptor beta chains sequenced from one sample in a study of shared clonotypes between healthy human individuals. Method: immunoSEQ multiplex PCR; TCRdb's copy keeps in-frame clones and lacks some. The top ten hold roughly 0.34% of the sample, which has about 2.3 million clones, roughly 92% seen once. Sequencing used naive CD4+ T cells from PBMCs. Subset defined: CD45RA+ positively selected. The receptor source for this set is a man aged 18 to 29 in good health. Some clones in this sample may be carry-over from other donors' samples.

The gene calls are TRBV6-5 and TRBJ1-2, with 9 nucleotides matching TRBD1. Germline CDR1 and CDR2: MNHEY and SVGAGI. CDR3 length: 14 residues. J gave up 5 bases and V 4 bases, and 5 bases lay outside the gene matches. CDR3 in amino acids: CASSSRDREYGYTF. The CDR3, as DNA: TGTGCCAGCAGTTCCCGGGACAGGGAATATGGCTACACCTTC.

The chain carries TRBV11-2 and TRBJ2-1, with TRBD2 matching over 11 bases. Germline loops: CDR1 SGHAT, CDR2 FQNNGV. Germline trimming cut 0 bases from V and 8 bases from J; bases unmatched to any gene: 6. This CDR3 has 16 amino acids. The CDR3 DNA reads as TGTGCCAGCAGCTTAGATCTACTAGCGGGAGTGGATGAGCAGTTCTTC. It translates to CASSLDLLAGVDEQFF.

This rearrangement joins TRBV7-8 to TRBJ2-7, with 9 nucleotides matching TRBD1. J was trimmed by 3 bases and V by 10 bases; bases with no gene match: 4. CDR1 SGHVS and CDR2 FQNEAQ come from the germline V gene. The CDR3 runs to 12 residues. As DNA, the CDR3 is TGTGCCAACCCGGGACAGGGCTACGAGCAGTACTTC. Translated, it gives CANPGQGYEQYF.

This chain uses TRBV28 with TRBJ1-4; D may be TRBD1 (5 bases). This CDR3 spans 14 amino acids. CDR1 and CDR2 from the germline V gene are MDHEN and SYDVKM. V gave up 6 bases and J gave up 7 bases, with 15 bases separating them. The CDR3 bases are TGTGCCAGCAGGGGCGGGGGGTTGGTTGAAAAACTGTTTTTT. It is translated as CASRGGGLVEKLFF.

This chain uses TRBV30 with TRBJ2-7; D not certain. Germline V gives CDR1 GTSNPN, CDR2 SVGIG (reference sequence). V was cut by 3 bases and J by 6 bases, with 9 bases left in between. The length of the CDR3 is 11 residues. The CDR3 DNA follows: TGTGCCTGGAGCTGGCAGAGCGAGCAGTACTTC. Translated, it gives CAWSWQSEQYF.

The chain uses TRBV6-1 and TRBJ2-7, with 7 bases matching TRBD2. V was clipped by 0 bases and J by 11 bases; unmatched bases: 7. There are 13 residues in the CDR3. Germline loops: CDR1 MNHNS, CDR2 SASEGT. The chain's CDR3 is CASSEAKLAPKYF. The CDR3 region has the DNA TGTGCCAGCAGTGAAGCGAAACTAGCGCCTAAGTACTTC.

The V call is TRBV5-4, the J call TRBJ1-2; D not certain. This CDR3 region has 13 residues. Germline V gene sequence: CDR1 SGHNT, CDR2 YYREEE (reference sequence). V lost 2 bases, J lost 4 bases, and 9 bases lay in between. The CDR3 sequence: CASSLALSYGYTF. In nucleotides, the CDR3 is TGTGCCAGCAGCTTAGCTCTGTCCTATGGCTACACCTTC.

This clone has a single count. Within the sample, other DNA sequences also encode this same CDR3. V gene TRBV6-1 combines with J gene TRBJ1-5, with 9 bases fitting TRBD1. This CDR3 comprises 15 residues. The V segment lost 3 bases and the J segment 2 bases; nucleotides outside the gene matches: 2. CDR1 is MNHNS, CDR2 SASEGT, per germline. The CDR3 loop is CASSDRDRGNQPQHF. For the CDR3, the DNA is TGTGCCAGCAGTGACCGGGACAGGGGCAATCAGCCCCAGCATTTT.

The chain carries TRBV19 and TRBJ1-2, with TRBD1 matching 7 bases. In germline, CDR1 is LNHDA, CDR2 SQIVND (reference sequence). J gave up 0 bases and V 5 bases, and 3 bases lay outside the gene matches. The length of the CDR3 is 14 residues. The chain's CDR3 is CASSSRGSNYGYTF. DNA of the CDR3: TGTGCCAGTAGTTCCAGGGGGTCTAACTATGGCTACACCTTC.

The V call is TRBV5-4, the J call TRBJ2-1; D is unresolved. Germline lookup yields CDR1 SGHNT and CDR2 YYREEE (reference sequence). The CDR3 runs to 13 residues. The V end lost 2 bases, the J end lost 7 bases, and 10 bases lay between the germline ends. DNA of the CDR3: TGTGCCAGCAGCTTTTTCCGTAGGAATGAGCAGTTCTTC. Protein: CASSFFRRNEQFF.

The chain employs TRBV6-5 and TRBJ1-1; 10 bases are shared with TRBD1. CDR3 length: 14 residues. Germline assignment: CDR1 MNHEY and CDR2 SVGAGI. V trimming: 6 bases; J trimming: 8 bases; junction bases outside the gene matches: 9. The CDR3 spells CASSRGQGGREAFF. The CDR3, as DNA: TGTGCCAGCAGCCGCGGACAGGGGGGCCGGGAAGCTTTCTTT.

This clone appeared a single time. CDR3 nucleotide sequence: TGTGCCAGCTCACCCGCGCCGATCTACAATGAGCAGTTCTTC. Protein sequence: CASSPAPIYNEQFF. The V call is TRBV18, the J call TRBJ2-1; D is uncertain. Germline CDR1 KGHSH, CDR2 LQKENI. Trimming removed 3 bases at V and 3 bases at J, with 9 bases between. The CDR3 has 14 residues.

The rearrangement joins TRBV11-2 to TRBJ2-5; 11 bases map to TRBD1. CDR3 length: 17 residues. CDR1 SGHAT and CDR2 FQNNGV come from the germline V gene. J was trimmed by 1 base and V by 4 bases; bases with no gene match: 8. CDR3 sequence reads: CASSSGQGADLQETQYF. The CDR3, as DNA: TGTGCCAGCAGCTCAGGACAGGGGGCAGACCTCCAAGAGACCCAGTACTTC.

The J gene is TRBJ2-2, the V gene TRBV5-6; TRBD1 is a possible D gene (6 bases). V dropped 0 bases and J dropped 0 bases, with 9 bases sitting between them. The CDR3 has 16 amino acids. Per the germline V gene, CDR1 is SGHDT and CDR2 is YYEEEE. The CDR3 loop reads CASSLGSGANTGELFF. CDR3 nucleotides: TGTGCCAGCAGCTTGGGTTCAGGGGCGAACACCGGGGAGCTGTTTTTT.

The rearrangement uses TRBV7-9 and TRBJ2-7; D is perhaps TRBD2 (5 bases). This CDR3 contains 14 residues. V lost 2 bases and J 2 bases, leaving 10 bases between the germline ends. Germline-derived CDR1 and CDR2 are SEHNR and FQNEAQ (reference sequence). CDR3: CASSLSGVTYEQYF. The CDR3 DNA is TGTGCCAGCAGCTTATCCGGGGTTACCTACGAGCAGTACTTC.

The rearrangement uses TRBV6-5 and TRBJ2-3; tentatively, D is TRBD2 (6 bases). This CDR3 is built from 12 residues. V gave up 7 bases and J gave up 4 bases, with 9 bases separating them. Germline CDR1 reads MNHEY; CDR2 reads SVGAGI. CDR3 region: CASTSVSDTQYF. In DNA, the CDR3 is TGTGCCAGCACTAGCGTTTCAGATACGCAGTATTTT.

As for this clone: Other DNA sequences in this specimen translate into the identical CDR3. The rearrangement uses TRBV28 and TRBJ1-5, with 9 bases matching TRBD1. The germline V gene has CDR1 MDHEN and CDR2 SYDVKM. The CDR3 runs 12 residues. V trimming: 9 bases; J trimming: 6 bases; junction bases outside the gene matches: 3. The CDR3 spells CASTGGVQPQHF. CDR3 in DNA: TGTGCCAGTACAGGGGGCGTTCAGCCCCAGCATTTT.

As concerns this clone: Different DNA sequences within this sample yield the same CDR3. V and J are TRBV19 and TRBJ2-6, with D possibly being TRBD1 (6 bases). The CDR3 has 15 amino acids. V dropped 6 bases and J dropped 4 bases, with 13 bases sitting between them. CDR1 and CDR2 (germline): LNHDA, SQIVND (reference sequence). The DNA of the CDR3 is TGTGCCAGTAGCACAGGGAACTCAGGGGCCAACGTCCTGACTTTC. It translates to CASSTGNSGANVLTF.

This clone has a handful of counts. V and J are TRBV28 and TRBJ1-2; D may be TRBD1 (6 bases). Germline V lookup: CDR1 MDHEN, CDR2 SYDVKM. CDR3 length equals 16 residues. Trimming left V 5 bases short and J 7 bases short, with 23 bases between. CDR3 bases: TGTGCCAGCAGTCACTCCCGATGGGGGCGATCTGCTGGCTACACCTTC. Amino acid sequence: CASSHSRWGRSAGYTF.

The chain has TRBV6-6 and TRBJ1-1, with D possibly matching TRBD1 (5 bases). Trimming removed 7 bases at V and 5 bases at J, with 8 bases between. This CDR3 has 11 amino acids. The germline V gene has CDR1 MNHNY and CDR2 SVGAGI (reference sequence). The chain's CDR3 is CASIRVTEAFF. The CDR3 nucleotides read TGTGCCAGCATCAGGGTTACTGAAGCTTTCTTT.

The rearrangement joins TRBV5-5 to TRBJ2-7, with D tentatively TRBD1 (6 bases). Trimming left V 3 bases short and J 7 bases short, with 17 bases between. There are 14 residues in the CDR3. Germline values: CDR1 SGHKS, CDR2 YYEKEE (reference sequence). The CDR3 here is CASSSPTGPVEQYF. For the CDR3, the DNA is TGTGCCAGCAGCTCCCCGACAGGCCCGGTAGAGCAGTACTTC.

This chain joins TRBV6-5 and TRBJ1-2; 11 bases map to TRBD1. The CDR3 runs 15 residues. From germline, CDR1 is MNHEY and CDR2 SVGAGI. Losses at the gene ends were 5 bases for V and 6 bases for J; bases not matched to a gene: 8. The CDR3: CASSAPGTGGNGYTF. In DNA, the CDR3 is TGTGCCAGCAGTGCCCCCGGGACAGGGGGGAATGGCTACACCTTC.

The rearrangement uses TRBV4-2 and TRBJ2-2; D gene unclear. CDR3 length: 14 amino acids. Trimming removed 0 bases from V and 1 base from J, with 3 bases in between. Germline loops: CDR1 LGHNA, CDR2 YNFKEQ. The CDR3 is CASSQERNTGELFF. CDR3 nucleotide sequence: TGTGCCAGCAGCCAAGAAAGGAACACCGGGGAGCTGTTTTTT.

The J gene is TRBJ2-7, the V gene TRBV23-1; TRBD1 matches 7 bases. TRBV23-1 belongs to the ORF category, with a function that is uncertain. This CDR3 comprises 14 residues. The trim removed 7 bases at V and 5 bases at J, leaving 11 bases unmatched. CDR3 protein: CASTHRTGRDEQYF. In DNA, the CDR3 is TGCGCCAGCACCCACAGGACAGGACGAGACGAGCAGTACTTC.

This clone was observed once. The CDR3 region is CASSLGYTGELFF. As DNA, the CDR3 is TGTGCCAGCAGTTTAGGGTACACCGGGGAGCTGTTTTTT. This chain connects TRBV28 to TRBJ2-2; no firm D call. The CDR3 is 13 amino acids. V lost 2 bases to trimming and J lost 3 bases, with 4 bases between them. The germline V gene has CDR1 MDHEN and CDR2 SYDVKM.

Regarding this clone: In the same sample, other DNA sequences code for this CDR3. V and J are TRBV7-2 and TRBJ2-5; tentatively, D is TRBD1 (5 bases). CDR3 length: 14 amino acids. Between the trimmed V and J ends, which lost 0 bases and 1 base, there was a span of 6 bases. Germline CDR1 is SGHTA and CDR2 is FQGNSA. The CDR3 here is CASSLARGQETQYF. The CDR3 DNA reads as TGTGCCAGCAGCTTAGCTAGGGGCCAAGAGACCCAGTACTTC.

This chain connects TRBV28 to TRBJ1-2; 11 bases fit TRBD1. The germline CDR1 and CDR2 sequences are MDHEN and SYDVKM. The V and J ends lost 6 bases and 10 bases, in that order; junction bases with no gene match: 4. This CDR3 has 12 residues. The CDR3 nucleotides read TGTGCCAGCAGCGGACAGGGGGCCGACTACACCTTC. Its translation is CASSGQGADYTF.

Remarks on this clone: Other DNA sequences in the sample encode the same CDR3. This rearrangement joins TRBV30 to TRBJ2-7, with 9 bases matching TRBD1. CDR1 is GTSNPN, CDR2 SVGIG, per germline (reference sequence). Trimming cost V 1 base and J 3 bases; bases outside gene matches: 4. The CDR3 consists of 14 residues. CDR3 region: CAWSGGTGFYEQYF. The CDR3 DNA follows: TGTGCCTGGAGTGGAGGGACAGGGTTCTACGAGCAGTACTTC.

The rearrangement joins TRBV18 to TRBJ2-1; 12 nucleotides agree with TRBD2. This CDR3 comprises 15 residues. Unmatched junction bases numbered 6, after V lost 6 bases and J lost 6 bases. CDR1 and CDR2 (germline): KGHSH, LQKENI. This CDR3 reads CASSRGLAGLNEQFF. The CDR3, as DNA: TGTGCCAGCTCCCGCGGACTAGCGGGACTCAATGAGCAGTTCTTC.